Listed here are 31 T cell receptor beta chains from one sample, sequenced in a study of shared clonotypes between healthy human individuals. TCRdb's copy holds only in-frame clones and misses some; the assay was immunoSEQ multiplex PCR. The sample carries some 980,000 clones, roughly 72% recorded once. The sample was memory CD4+ T cells sorted from blood. Stated subset: CD45RA-negative fraction. The receptor source for this set is a man younger than 30 in good health.

Concerning this clone itself: Different DNA sequences within this sample yield the same CDR3. The chain employs TRBV5-4 and TRBJ2-3; 9 nucleotides line up with TRBD2. The CDR3 covers 15 residues. Trimming cost V 4 bases and J 2 bases; bases outside gene matches: 5. Germline assignment: CDR1 SGHNT and CDR2 YYREEE (reference sequence). The CDR3 DNA sequence: TGTGCCAGCAGCCTGACTAGCGGAAACACAGATACGCAGTATTTT. Encoded protein: CASSLTSGNTDTQYF.

The chain employs TRBV7-3 and TRBJ1-6, with 7 positions matching TRBD1. With V trimmed by 3 bases and J by 7 bases, 3 bases remained unmatched. The V gene's germline CDR1 is SGHTA and CDR2 FQGTGA. This CDR3 comprises 14 residues. This CDR3 reads CASSFGTVNSPLHF. The CDR3 nucleotides read TGTGCCAGCAGCTTCGGGACAGTAAATTCACCCCTCCACTTT.

The V gene is TRBV9, the J gene TRBJ2-7; 7 bases are a match to TRBD1. The CDR3 is 17 residues long. J gave up 0 bases and V 0 bases, and 9 bases lay outside the gene matches. The germline CDR1 and CDR2 sequences are SGDLS and YYNGEE. CDR3 sequence reads: CASSVGQGLGSSYEQYF. In DNA, the CDR3 is TGTGCCAGCAGCGTAGGACAGGGTTTAGGGAGCTCCTACGAGCAGTACTTC.

V and J are TRBV5-6 and TRBJ2-3, with D perhaps matching TRBD1 (6 bases). Germline-derived CDR1 and CDR2 are SGHDT and YYEEEE. The CDR3 sequence is 16 residues long. Trimming cost V 4 bases and J 8 bases, with 23 bases left between them. The CDR3 DNA sequence: TGTGCCAGCAGCCGTTACACGCAGGGGCGCTACCTTACGCAGTATTTT. Translating gives CASSRYTQGRYLTQYF.

V is TRBV5-4 and J is TRBJ2-3, with 8 bases lining up with TRBD2. This CDR3 is 15 amino acids long. The junction had 3 bases not matched to a gene; V was cut back by 1 base and J by 2 bases. The germline gives CDR1 SGHNT, CDR2 YYREEE (reference sequence). In DNA form, the CDR3 reads TGTGCCAGCAGCTTGCGCGGGGGGTTCACAGATACGCAGTATTTT. Translating gives CASSLRGGFTDTQYF. The variable domain in full, with the rest retrieved from reference TRBV5-4 and TRBJ2-3, is ETGVTQSPTHLIKTRGQQVTLRCSSQSGHNTVSWYQQALGQGPQFIFQYYREEENGRGNFPPRFSGLQFPNYSSELNVNALELDDSALYLCASSLRGGFTDTQYFGPGTRLTVL.

The chain links TRBV7-2 to TRBJ2-3; 8 bases are shared with TRBD2. The V and J ends lost 11 bases and 1 base, in that order; junction bases with no gene match: 5. The germline V gene encodes CDR1 SGHTA and CDR2 FQGNSA. The CDR3 length is 13 residues. The CDR3 protein is CAVERERTDTQYF. The CDR3 nucleotides read TGTGCCGTTGAGCGGGAGCGCACAGATACGCAGTATTTT.

The gene calls are TRBV6-1 and TRBJ1-1; D call uncertain. The germline V gene encodes CDR1 MNHNS and CDR2 SASEGT. V lost 8 bases and J lost 3, with 10 bases in between. This CDR3 is built from 12 residues. CDR3 amino acids: CASREVHTEAFF. The CDR3 DNA reads TGTGCCAGCCGAGAGGTCCACACTGAAGCTTTCTTT.

V gene TRBV19 combines with J gene TRBJ2-1; 11 positions match TRBD2. J lost 6 bases, V lost 10 bases, and 11 bases had no gene match. CDR3 length: 15 residues. The germline gives CDR1 LNHDA, CDR2 SQIVND (reference sequence). The CDR3 region is CATKRGGTSGNEQFF. CDR3 nucleotide sequence: TGTGCCACCAAAAGGGGGGGGACTAGCGGCAATGAGCAGTTCTTC.

The rearrangement uses TRBV15 and TRBJ1-4; D gene uncertain. The V end was cut by 0 bases, the J end by 8 bases, with 13 bases between. The CDR3 is made up of 15 amino acids. CDR1 and CDR2 from the germline V gene are LNHNV and YYDKDF (reference sequence). Here the CDR3 DNA reads TGTGCCACCAGCAGAGATCGGGCAGATTGGGAAAAACTGTTTTTT. This sequence encodes CATSRDRADWEKLFF.

This chain connects TRBV21-1 to TRBJ2-7. TRBV21-1 is classified as a pseudogene. The CDR3 has 15 amino acids. Here the CDR3 reads CASSPQKGPSYEQYF. CDR3 nucleotide sequence: TGTGCCAGCAGCCCCCAAAAGGGTCCCTCCTACGAGCAGTACTTC.

This clone was observed a handful of times. The chain's CDR3 is CASSVAGDRVTEAFF. DNA for the CDR3: TGTGCCAGCAGCGTAGCTGGGGACAGGGTGACTGAAGCTTTCTTT. The V call is TRBV9, the J call TRBJ1-1; TRBD1 matches 9 bases. Germline V gives CDR1 SGDLS, CDR2 YYNGEE. V was clipped by 0 bases and J by 5 bases; unmatched bases: 5. This CDR3 has 15 residues.

This clone was counted ten times or more. The genes are TRBV6-1 and TRBJ2-7, with D perhaps matching TRBD1 or TRBD2 (5 bases each). This CDR3 comprises 16 residues. Per the germline V gene, CDR1 is MNHNS and CDR2 is SASEGT. Trimming removed 3 bases from V and 0 bases from J, with 15 bases in between. Here the CDR3 DNA reads TGTGCCAGCAGTGATCAGACGGGACGACACTCCTACGAGCAGTACTTC. This codes for CASSDQTGRHSYEQYF.

V usage is TRBV9 and J usage is TRBJ2-3; D is perhaps TRBD1 (5 bases). Trimming took 1 base from V and 2 from J, leaving 17 bases between them. Germline CDR1 SGDLS, CDR2 YYNGEE. CDR3 length: 17 amino acids. Here the CDR3 DNA reads TGTGCCAGCAGCGTATACGAGGTAGGGGCCATCACAGATACGCAGTATTTT. Protein product: CASSVYEVGAITDTQYF.

J is TRBJ2-7 and V is TRBV5-4; D is unresolved. Trimming shortened V by 2 bases and J by 2 bases, and 8 bases separated the two germline ends. The CDR3 consists of 13 residues. From germline, CDR1 is SGHNT and CDR2 YYREEE (reference sequence). The CDR3 DNA reads TGTGCCAGCAGCTTTACGGGTACCTACGAGCAGTACTTC. Translating it yields CASSFTGTYEQYF.

A single count supports this clone. The rearrangement joins TRBV28 to TRBJ2-1, with D unresolved. Germline V gene lookup returns CDR1 MDHEN and CDR2 SYDVKM. The CDR3 is 14 residues long. The V gene lost 10 bases and the J gene lost 6 bases, with 19 bases spanning the gap. Here the CDR3 reads CATSGPPPPNEQFF. Written as DNA, the CDR3 is TGTGCCACCTCCGGTCCCCCGCCCCCCAATGAGCAGTTCTTC.

This sequence joins TRBV6-5 and TRBJ1-2, with a tentative D call TRBD1 (6 bases). V lost 0 bases, J lost 8 bases, and 16 bases lay in between. CDR1 is MNHEY and CDR2 is SVGAGI in the germline V gene. The CDR3 has 15 residues. CDR3: CASSYSSQGLRGYTF. As DNA, the CDR3 is TGTGCCAGCAGTTACTCAAGCCAGGGGCTCAGGGGCTACACCTTC.

V and J are TRBV7-6 and TRBJ2-1; D may be TRBD2 (5 bases). CDR3 length: 15 amino acids. From germline, CDR1 is SGHVS and CDR2 FNYEAQ. Trimming took off 0 bases at V and 6 bases at J, with 12 bases between the two ends. The CDR3 DNA follows: TGTGCCAGCAGCTTAGCGGGAGAGATGGGCAATGAGCAGTTCTTC. Protein product: CASSLAGEMGNEQFF.

The rearrangement links TRBV7-2 to TRBJ2-7; D is unclear. V lost 6 bases, J lost 1 base, and 13 bases lay in between. Germline V gene lookup returns CDR1 SGHTA and CDR2 FQGNSA. The CDR3 loop spans 14 amino acids. In DNA, the CDR3 is TGTGCCAGCAGTGCACGGTGGAATTCCTACGAGCAGTACTTC. Amino acids: CASSARWNSYEQYF.

This rearrangement joins TRBV9 to TRBJ2-2, with 11 bases aligning to TRBD2. Germline CDR1 is SGDLS and CDR2 is YYNGEE. With 2 bases clipped from V and 6 bases from J, the junction kept 12 bases outside the gene matches. The CDR3 extends over 18 amino acids. The CDR3 loop is CASSVPSGGPFPAGELFF. As DNA, the CDR3 is TGTGCCAGCAGCGTCCCTAGCGGGGGGCCATTTCCCGCCGGGGAGCTGTTTTTT.

This rearrangement joins TRBV7-8 to TRBJ1-2, with D hard to call. V lost 6 bases and J 11 bases, leaving 16 bases between the germline ends. Per the germline V gene, CDR1 is SGHVS and CDR2 is FQNEAQ. This CDR3 comprises 12 residues. The CDR3 bases are TGTGCCAGCAGTTCACAAGTGTACGGGTACACCTTC. Protein product: CASSSQVYGYTF.

The rearrangement joins TRBV7-3 to TRBJ2-3; TRBD1 might be the D (5 bases). Germline V CDR1 and CDR2: SGHTA, FQGTGA. The V gene lost 4 bases and the J gene lost 8 bases, with 10 bases spanning the gap. This CDR3 is built from 12 residues. The CDR3 nucleotides are TGTGCCAGCAGCTCTGGGGCTAGTACGCAGTATTTT. Protein sequence: CASSSGASTQYF. The full variable domain, its missing parts supplied by reference TRBV7-3 and TRBJ2-3, is GAGVSQTPSNKVTEKGKYVELRCDPISGHTALYWYRQSLGQGPEFLIYFQGTGAADDSGLPNDRFFAVRPEGSVSTLKIQRTERGDSAVYLCASSSGASTQYFGPGTRLTVL.

The chain couples TRBV28 to TRBJ2-7, with TRBD1 matching 9 bases. This CDR3 spans 16 amino acids. V was clipped by 4 bases and J by 0 bases; unmatched bases: 7. Germline V lookup: CDR1 MDHEN, CDR2 SYDVKM. The CDR3 spells CASSSERDRVSYEQYF. The DNA of the CDR3 is TGTGCCAGCAGTTCGGAAAGGGACAGGGTCTCCTACGAGCAGTACTTC. Complete variable domain (other parts from reference TRBV28 and TRBJ2-7): DVKVTQSSRYLVKRTGEKVFLECVQDMDHENMFWYRQDPGLGLRLIYFSYDVKMKEKGDIPEGYSVSREKKERFSLILESASTNQTSMYLCASSSERDRVSYEQYFGPGTRLTVT.

The chain links TRBV6-1 to TRBJ2-1; 11 nucleotides agree with TRBD2. The junction had 6 bases not matched to a gene; V was cut back by 6 bases and J by 5 bases. The CDR3 has 15 amino acids. CDR1 and CDR2 (germline): MNHNS, SASEGT. The CDR3 loop is CASRPGLAANNEQFF. The CDR3 DNA reads as TGTGCCAGCAGGCCGGGACTAGCGGCAAACAATGAGCAGTTCTTC.

The DNA of the CDR3 is TGTGCCAGTAGTATTACGGCGTCCAGCCGACGAAACAATGAGCAGTTCTTC. It specifies CASSITASSRRNNEQFF. The rearrangement links TRBV19 to TRBJ2-1, with D hard to call. Trimming stripped 3 bases from V and 5 bases from J, with 20 bases between. This CDR3 has 17 amino acids. CDR1 and CDR2 from the germline V gene are LNHDA and SQIVND (reference sequence).

The V gene is TRBV27, the J gene TRBJ1-6; D ambiguous. CDR3 length: 14 amino acids. The ends were cut back, 6 bases at V and 9 bases at J, with 15 bases in the middle. Per germline, CDR1 MNHEY and CDR2 SMNVEV (reference sequence). CDR3 DNA: TGTGCCAGCAGCCTTGGATTCCGCGTTTCACCCCTCCACTTT. This gives the protein CASSLGFRVSPLHF.

This sequence joins TRBV30 and TRBJ1-6; no clear D. Trimming cost V 3 bases and J 0 bases, with 9 bases left between them. The CDR3 extends over 15 amino acids. Germline assignment: CDR1 GTSNPN and CDR2 SVGIG (reference sequence). The CDR3 sequence is CAWRRQSSYNSPLHF. CDR3 in DNA: TGTGCCTGGAGGAGGCAGAGCTCCTATAATTCACCCCTCCACTTT.

CDR3 bases: TGTGCCAGCAGTAGTATGGTGCAACCCGCAGATACGCAGTATTTT. Encoded protein: CASSSMVQPADTQYF. The chain is built from TRBV6-1 and TRBJ2-3; no clear D. The CDR3 runs 15 residues. The V end was cut by 5 bases, the J end by 4 bases, with 16 bases between. The germline V gene has CDR1 MNHNS and CDR2 SASEGT.

This chain connects TRBV11-2 to TRBJ2-3, with 7 bases fitting TRBD2. Trimming took 5 bases from V and 2 from J; bases not matched to a gene: 10. The V gene's germline CDR1 is SGHAT and CDR2 FQNNGV. The CDR3 contains 16 residues. The CDR3 is CASSRGQRGPTDTQYF. The CDR3 DNA reads TGTGCCAGCAGCCGGGGCCAGCGGGGTCCCACAGATACGCAGTATTTT. Drawing the rest from reference TRBV11-2 and TRBJ2-3, the complete variable domain is EAGVAQSPRYKIIEKRQSVAFWCNPISGHATLYWYQQILGQGPKLLIQFQNNGVVDDSQLPKDRFSAERLKGVDSTLKIQPAKLEDSAVYLCASSRGQRGPTDTQYFGPGTRLTVL.

This clone has more than one count but fewer than ten. V is TRBV5-1 and J is TRBJ1-2; 7 nucleotides align to TRBD1. This CDR3 contains 14 residues. J was trimmed by 2 bases and V by 7 bases; bases with no gene match: 8. Germline V gives CDR1 SGHRS, CDR2 YFSETQ. CDR3 amino acids: CASAAPGQNYGYTF. CDR3 bases: TGCGCCAGCGCCGCTCCGGGACAGAACTATGGCTACACCTTC.

This rearrangement joins TRBV9 to TRBJ1-4; the D is unclear. From germline, CDR1 is SGDLS and CDR2 YYNGEE. The CDR3 runs 16 residues. The V end lost 1 base, the J end lost 4 bases, and 14 bases lay between the germline ends. As DNA, the CDR3 is TGTGCCAGCAGCGTAAGAGGGTCCGGTTTTAATGAAAAACTGTTTTTT. It specifies CASSVRGSGFNEKLFF.

This rearrangement joins TRBV11-2 to TRBJ1-3; 7 bases align to TRBD1. Germline-derived CDR1 and CDR2 are SGHAT and FQNNGV. CDR3 size: 13 residues. J was trimmed by 8 bases and V by 4 bases; bases with no gene match: 5. The CDR3 here is CASSSQQGYTIYF. In nucleotides, the CDR3 is TGTGCCAGCAGCTCCCAACAGGGGTACACCATATATTTT.